Listed below are T cell receptor beta chains from one sample, sequenced in a study of beta chain features in type 1 diabetes. Only in-frame clones appear in the TCRdb table, and some are missing; sequencing was by immunoSEQ multiplex PCR. The repertoire holds fewer than 650,000 clones, with around a sixth as singletons. Sequenced material: naive CD4+ T cells from blood. The receptors derive from a young man in good health. Each CDR3 is given without its conserved first and last residue. Fields, in order: J gene, D gene, CDR3 length, V gene, CDR3 protein. D genes are given only for firm matches.

>TRBJ2-1|TRBD1|13|TRBV5-4
ASSLGGTGNNEQF
>TRBJ2-4|NA|11|TRBV19
ASSATGTDIQY
>TRBJ2-1|NA|12|TRBV7-2
ASSPRTDENEQF
>TRBJ1-5|TRBD1|14|TRBV7-2
ASSRTRQGGNQPQH
>TRBJ2-1|TRBD2|12|TRBV7-2
ASGNSGRALEQF
>TRBJ1-2|NA|12|TRBV29-1
SVERRLANYGYT
>TRBJ1-1|NA|12|TRBV18
ASSPGLTNTEAF
>TRBJ2-7|TRBD2|13|TRBV28
ASSLRLAGPYEQY
>TRBJ2-7|NA|9|TRBV10-3
ASSDRTEQY
>TRBJ1-2|NA|13|TRBV2
ASSELAGPFYGYT
>TRBJ1-2|NA|13|TRBV4-3
ASSQLASGGVGYT
>TRBJ2-2|NA|12|TRBV11-2
ASSLGINTGELF
>TRBJ2-1|TRBD2|13|TRBV18
ASSPGLAGKNEQF
>TRBJ2-2|NA|12|TRBV10-3
AITSAENTGELF
>TRBJ2-1|NA|12|TRBV9
ASSVPGPTGEQF
>TRBJ2-7|NA|15|TRBV15
ATSRDPSHGPIYEQY
>TRBJ2-4|NA|11|TRBV9
ASSVSGANIQY
>TRBJ1-1|NA|9|TRBV6-5
ASSYLQMTF
>TRBJ2-2|TRBD1|13|TRBV7-2
ASSGRTGGTGELF
>TRBJ1-5|NA|11|TRBV7-9
ASSAYSNQPQH
>TRBJ2-7|NA|11|TRBV10-3
AISEGQPYEQY
>TRBJ2-2|NA|13|TRBV5-6
ASSFGPPNTGELF
>TRBJ1-5|TRBD1|13|TRBV4-3
ASSRDRGFDQPQH
>NA|TRBD1|13|TRBV7-9
ASSWLTGSSYEQY
>TRBJ2-1|TRBD2|12|TRBV6-5
ASSYQGGSNEQF
>TRBJ2-3|TRBD2|15|TRBV7-8
ASSLGTSGSGGDTQY
>TRBJ2-5|TRBD1|15|TRBV9
ASSVVGQGSSWETQY
>TRBJ2-2|NA|13|TRBV28
ASSLLMTGTGELF
>TRBJ2-3|NA|12|TRBV6-5
ASSYSTSTDTQY
>TRBJ1-2|TRBD1|11|TRBV4-1
ASSQDRVHGYT
>TRBJ1-3|NA|11|TRBV9
ASSVTAGNTIY
>TRBJ1-5|NA|11|TRBV6-5
ASSYSISRPQH
>TRBJ2-3|NA|13|TRBV10-3
AISGQTNRADTQY
>TRBJ1-4|NA|13|TRBV29-1
SAAGQSATNEKLF
>TRBJ1-2|NA|12|TRBV30
AWRRTDIGYGYT
>TRBJ2-3|NA|14|TRBV7-6
ASSLDTRQSTDTQY
>TRBJ2-5|TRBD1|12|TRBV15
ATSRDRAAETQY
>TRBJ2-2|TRBD2|14|TRBV7-6
ASSLAASGNTGELF
>TRBJ1-5|NA|16|TRBV7-9
ASSNSRGRITSNQPQH
>TRBJ2-5|NA|11|TRBV7-2
ASSSPELGTQY
>TRBJ1-1|TRBD1|11|TRBV19
ASSPTGDTEAF
>TRBJ2-3|NA|12|TRBV9
ASSVGGRTDTQY
>TRBJ2-7|TRBD1|13|TRBV5-1
ASSEWTGVTYEQY
>TRBJ2-5|NA|12|TRBV5-1
ASSSVILQETQY
>TRBJ2-1|NA|11|TRBV6-5
ASSSLADNEQF
>TRBJ2-4|NA|14|TRBV28
ASSSIPELAKNIQY
>TRBJ2-7|NA|12|TRBV30
AWRNRANSYEQY
>TRBJ2-1|TRBD1|13|TRBV6-5
ASRTTGLWLREQF
>TRBJ2-5|NA|12|TRBV4-3
ASSQGTLPETQY
>TRBJ2-5|NA|10|TRBV7-9
ASSLQQETQY